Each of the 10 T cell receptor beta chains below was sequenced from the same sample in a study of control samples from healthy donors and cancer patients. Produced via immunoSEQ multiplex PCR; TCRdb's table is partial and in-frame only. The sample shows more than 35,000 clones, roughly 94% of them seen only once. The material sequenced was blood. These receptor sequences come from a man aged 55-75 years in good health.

The CDR3 spells CASSGTGPYEQYF. The CDR3 DNA sequence: TGCGCCAGCAGTGGGACAGGGCCCTACGAGCAGTACTTC. V usage is TRBV10-2 and J usage is TRBJ2-7; 8 bases map to TRBD1. The V gene end was trimmed by 4 bases and the J gene end by 2 bases; junction bases not matched to a gene: 1. The germline CDR1 and CDR2 sequences are WSHSY and SAAADI. The CDR3 has 13 residues.

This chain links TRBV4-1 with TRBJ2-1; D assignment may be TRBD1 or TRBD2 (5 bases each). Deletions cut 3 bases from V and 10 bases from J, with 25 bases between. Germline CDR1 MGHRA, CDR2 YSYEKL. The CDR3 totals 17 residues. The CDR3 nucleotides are TGCGCCAGCAGCCACGTCTGGGCAGGGTACCTTGAGGGCGAGCAGTTCTTC. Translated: CASSHVWAGYLEGEQFF.

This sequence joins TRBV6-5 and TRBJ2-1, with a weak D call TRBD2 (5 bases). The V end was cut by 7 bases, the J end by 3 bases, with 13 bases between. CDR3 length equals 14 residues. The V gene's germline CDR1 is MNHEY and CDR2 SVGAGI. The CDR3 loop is CASILRDNYNEQFF. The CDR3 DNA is TGTGCCAGCATTCTCCGGGATAACTACAATGAGCAGTTCTTC.

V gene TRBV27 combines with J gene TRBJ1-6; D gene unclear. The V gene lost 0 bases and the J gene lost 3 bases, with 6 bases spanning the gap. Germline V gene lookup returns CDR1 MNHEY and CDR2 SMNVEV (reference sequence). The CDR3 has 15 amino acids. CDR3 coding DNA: TGTGCCAGCAGTTTATCGGGATACTATAATTCACCCCTCCACTTT. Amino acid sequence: CASSLSGYYNSPLHF.

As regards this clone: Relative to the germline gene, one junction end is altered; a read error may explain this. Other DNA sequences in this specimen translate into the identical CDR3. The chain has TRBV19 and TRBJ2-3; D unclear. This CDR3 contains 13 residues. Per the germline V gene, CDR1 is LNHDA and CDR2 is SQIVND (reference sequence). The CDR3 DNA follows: TGTGCCAGTAGTAGTGAGGCTTACGGGTTACCCTACTTT. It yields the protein CASSSEAYGLPYF.

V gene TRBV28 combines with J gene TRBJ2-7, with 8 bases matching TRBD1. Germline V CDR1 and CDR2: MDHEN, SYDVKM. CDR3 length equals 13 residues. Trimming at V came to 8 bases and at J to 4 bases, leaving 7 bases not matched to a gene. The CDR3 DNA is TGTGCCAGCGTAGACAGGGGTTTATACGAGCAGTACTTC. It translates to CASVDRGLYEQYF.

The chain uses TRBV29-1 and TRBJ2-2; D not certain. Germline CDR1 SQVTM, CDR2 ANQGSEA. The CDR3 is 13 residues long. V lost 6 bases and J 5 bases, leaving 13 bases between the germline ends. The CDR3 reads CSVQTSSTGELFF. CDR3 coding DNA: TGCAGCGTCCAGACAAGCAGTACCGGGGAGCTGTTTTTT.

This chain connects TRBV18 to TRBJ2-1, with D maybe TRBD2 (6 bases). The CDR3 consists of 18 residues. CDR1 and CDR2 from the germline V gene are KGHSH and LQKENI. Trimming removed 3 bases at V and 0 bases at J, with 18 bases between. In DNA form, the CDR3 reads TGTGCCAGCTCACCCACAGTGTCGGGAGAGAGCTCCTACAATGAGCAGTTCTTC. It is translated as CASSPTVSGESSYNEQFF.

Here the CDR3 DNA reads TGCAGCGTTGATGGGACCAAAGGGTACCCCTACGAGCAGTACTTC. Translating it yields CSVDGTKGYPYEQYF. J is TRBJ2-7 and V is TRBV29-1; D could derive from TRBD1 or TRBD2 (5 bases each). From germline, CDR1 is SQVTM and CDR2 ANQGSEA. The CDR3 sequence is 15 residues long. V was clipped by 3 bases and J by 2 bases, with 17 bases between them.

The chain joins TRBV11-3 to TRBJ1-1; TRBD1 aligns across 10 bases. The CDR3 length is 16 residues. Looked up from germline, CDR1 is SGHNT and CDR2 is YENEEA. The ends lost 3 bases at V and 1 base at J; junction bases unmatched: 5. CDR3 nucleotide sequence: TGTGCCAGCAGCTTGCGACAGGGGGCGAGGAACACTGAAGCTTTCTTT. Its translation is CASSLRQGARNTEAFF.